The 11 T cell receptor beta chains below all came from one sample that was sequenced in a study of T cells in localized non-small cell lung cancer. Clones were sequenced by immunoSEQ multiplex PCR, and TCRdb holds only the in-frame ones, with some missing. In the table there are 35,000 to 50,000 clones, more than 75% of which are singletons. The sequencing used peripheral blood, collected before any cancer treatment. The receptors derive from a man aged 35 to 69 with stage I lung adenocarcinoma.

CDR3 nucleotides: TGTGCCAGTAGTATTATTTCAGAACCAGGAGCAGATACGCAGTATTTT. Translation: CASSIISEPGADTQYF. The rearrangement uses TRBV19 and TRBJ2-3; D is undetermined. V was pared by 3 bases and J by 4 bases, with 17 bases between. CDR1 is LNHDA and CDR2 is SQIVND in the germline V gene (reference sequence). This CDR3 has 16 amino acids.

The rearrangement links TRBV11-3 to TRBJ2-7; no firm D call. V was shortened by 5 bases and J by 2 bases, with 1 base between the two germline ends. Germline CDR1 and CDR2: SGHNT and YENEEA. The CDR3 runs to 10 residues. CDR3 sequence (DNA): TGTGCCAGCAGCCCCTACGAGCAGTACTTC. The encoded protein is CASSPYEQYF. Looking up the rest from reference TRBV11-3 and TRBJ2-7 gives the full variable domain: EAGVVQSPRYKIIEKKQPVAFWCNPISGHNTLYWYLQNLGQGPELLIRYENEEAVDDSQLPKDRFSAERLKGVDSTLKIQPAELGDSAVYLCASSPYEQYFGPGTRLTVT.

The chain couples TRBV10-3 to TRBJ2-1; no firm D call. Trimming removed 6 bases at V and 1 base at J, with 16 bases between. The CDR3 sequence is 16 residues long. In germline, CDR1 is ENHRY, CDR2 SYGVKD. The CDR3 sequence is CAISRKAEKSYNEQFF. The CDR3 DNA is TGTGCCATCAGCAGGAAGGCCGAGAAGTCCTACAATGAGCAGTTCTTC.

The chain employs TRBV5-1 and TRBJ2-3; 7 nucleotides match TRBD2. V shed 1 base, J shed 6 bases, and the junction held 11 bases outside the gene matches. CDR1 is SGHRS and CDR2 is YFSETQ in the germline V gene. CDR3 length: 16 residues. The CDR3 is CASSLLASGRRDTQYF. In DNA form, the CDR3 reads TGCGCCAGCAGCTTGCTGGCTAGCGGCCGAAGGGATACGCAGTATTTT.

This chain connects TRBV4-3 to TRBJ2-1; D gene ambiguous. The germline gives CDR1 LGHNA, CDR2 YSLEER. Trimming removed 0 bases from V and 4 bases from J, with 10 bases in between. CDR3 length: 15 residues. Written as DNA, the CDR3 is TGCGCCAGCAGCCAAGATCGGGCAACATACAATGAGCAGTTCTTC. Its protein product is CASSQDRATYNEQFF.

Only a few counts were recorded for this clone. The chain employs TRBV7-9 and TRBJ1-1, with 9 bases matching TRBD1. CDR1 and CDR2 from the germline V gene are SEHNR and FQNEAQ (reference sequence). V lost 6 bases and J lost 7; bases outside the gene matches: 9. CDR3 length equals 14 residues. CDR3 in DNA: TGTGCCAGCAGTAGCGGACAGGGGATTGTTGAAGCTTTCTTT. Encoded protein: CASSSGQGIVEAFF.

This chain links TRBV14 with TRBJ2-5; D uncertain. The V end lost 0 bases, the J end lost 1 base, and 15 bases lay between the germline ends. Germline V gives CDR1 SGHDN, CDR2 FVKESK. CDR3 size: 17 residues. This CDR3 reads CASSQDRLDPIQETQYF. CDR3 nucleotide sequence: TGTGCCAGCAGCCAAGATAGGCTAGACCCAATCCAAGAGACCCAGTACTTC.

This clone was counted once. The chain employs TRBV1 and TRBJ1-5; TRBD1, the table's D call, was not compared with the DNA. TRBV1 is assigned pseudogene status. The CDR3 loop spans 17 amino acids. CDR3 nucleotides: TGCACCAGCAGCCAAGATCATCTGACAGGGGTTACTCAGCCCCAGCATTTT. Translated: CTSSQDHLTGVTQPQHF.

The chain links TRBV4-3 to TRBJ1-1, with D possibly matching TRBD1 (5 bases). Germline values: CDR1 LGHNA, CDR2 YSLEER. This CDR3 has 16 amino acids. V was clipped by 4 bases and J by 5 bases, with 20 bases between them. CDR3 in amino acids: CASSPGRSSGWTEAFF. For the CDR3, the DNA is TGCGCCAGCAGCCCCGGCCGGTCATCAGGGTGGACTGAAGCTTTCTTT.

The chain links TRBV5-6 to TRBJ1-3; 11 bases agree with TRBD1. The CDR3 has 17 amino acids. J was trimmed by 3 bases and V by 4 bases; bases with no gene match: 9. Germline-derived CDR1 and CDR2 are SGHDT and YYEEEE. The CDR3 DNA is TGTGCCAGCAGCCTCGGGACAGGGGGATGGGGTGGAAACACCATATATTTT. Translation: CASSLGTGGWGGNTIYF.

This rearrangement joins TRBV29-1 to TRBJ2-3; D not certain. The germline V and J ends were trimmed by 4 bases and 3 bases, with 14 bases remaining between them. The length of the CDR3 is 14 residues. Germline V lookup: CDR1 SQVTM, CDR2 ANQGSEA. CDR3 nucleotides: TGCAGCGTTGGGGATGGGGTCACGACAGATACGCAGTATTTT. Protein product: CSVGDGVTTDTQYF.